This T cell receptor (beta chain) was retrieved from a study of blood T cell repertoires in COVID-19. On the study more broadly: COVID-19 samples, acute and convalescent, were from the United States, Italy and Spain. The analysed material was cDNA or gDNA that came from T cells, B-cell-depleted T cells, or PBMCs.

Followed over time, Seattle patients had been enrolled while infection was active. There are 15 residues in the CDR3. The germline CDR1 and CDR2 sequences are MDHEN and SYDVKM. V dropped 5 bases and J dropped 5 bases, with 15 bases sitting between them. Methods used by the authors: Counts of nucleated cells, estimated from reference gene primer amplification, were obtained. Sequencing used immunoSEQ multiplex PCR; TCRdb keeps in-frame clones, though not all of them. That table is the source of V, J and clone size, and D and trimming were worked out from the DNA. Of about 76,000 clones listed, 85% are singletons.

Sequenced material: peripheral blood. This chain connects TRBV28 to TRBJ1-4, with a tentative D call TRBD1 (5 bases). The TCR originated in a man aged 45-65 years with COVID-19, enrolled during active disease. The CDR3 region is CASSPGLARNEKLFF. The CDR3 DNA reads as TGTGCCAGCAGTCCGGGACTGGCGAGAAATGAAAAACTGTTTTTT. The complete variable domain, with remaining parts taken from reference TRBV28 and TRBJ1-4, reads DVKVTQSSRYLVKRTGEKVFLECVQDMDHENMFWYRQDPGLGLRLIYFSYDVKMKEKGDIPEGYSVSREKKERFSLILESASTNQTSMYLCASSPGLARNEKLFFGSGTQLSVL.